The rows below give T cell receptor beta chains drawn from one sample of a study of blood T cell repertoires in COVID-19. Clones were sequenced by immunoSEQ multiplex PCR, and TCRdb holds only the in-frame ones, with some missing. The sample has 100,000 or so clones, over 65% seen once. Sequencing was done on a sample of peripheral blood. The receptors originated from a human donor in a cohort sampled during active COVID-19. Each CDR3 is given with its conserved first and last residue. A D gene is named only where the DNA matches it firmly. A clone size is listed for some rows: how often the clone was seen (once, few, many), or a class if it is expanded.

clone_size j_call v_call d_call cdr3_aa cdr3_nt
- TRBJ1-2 TRBV7-9 - CASSPGGYGYTF TGTGCCAGCAGCCCCGGGGGGTATGGCTACACCTTC
- TRBJ1-2 TRBV6-5 - CASSTHRAGYTF TGTGCCAGCAGCACACACAGGGCTGGCTACACCTTC
- TRBJ2-3 TRBV7-9 - CASSLRGSTDTQYF TGTGCCAGCAGCTTACGGGGGAGCACAGATACGCAGTATTTT
- TRBJ1-1 TRBV7-8 - CASSLNQGLSTEAFF TGTGCCAGCAGCTTGAATCAGGGCCTGAGCACTGAAGCTTTCTTT
- TRBJ1-6 TRBV12-3/TRBV12-4 - CASSLRNSPLHF TGTGCCAGCAGTCTGAGGAATTCACCCCTCCACTTT
- TRBJ1-2 TRBV5-4 - CASTTGGGVNYGYTF TGTGCCAGCACCACGGGGGGAGGGGTAAACTATGGCTACACCTTC
few TRBJ2-7 TRBV2 - CASSGEKYYEQYF TGTGCCAGCAGTGGCGAGAAGTACTACGAGCAGTACTTC
- TRBJ1-2 TRBV7-9 TRBD1 CASSLGTGDGYTF TGTGCCAGCAGCTTAGGGACAGGGGACGGCTACACCTTC
- TRBJ1-1 TRBV19 - CASSNTGVNTEAFF TGTGCCAGTAGTAACACGGGGGTGAACACTGAAGCTTTCTTT
- TRBJ1-2 TRBV5-1 - CASSLVGADGYTF TGCGCCAGCAGCTTGGTGGGGGCAGATGGCTACACCTTC
few TRBJ2-7 TRBV7-9 TRBD2 CASSSRTSGSGYEQYF TGTGCCAGCAGCTCCCGGACTAGCGGGAGCGGCTACGAGCAGTACTTC
- TRBJ2-3 TRBV7-2 - CASSLGIARTDTQYF TGTGCCAGCAGCTTAGGAATAGCGAGGACAGATACGCAGTATTTT
once TRBJ2-2 TRBV5-4 - CASSFYTGELFF TGTGCCAGCAGCTTCTACACCGGGGAGCTGTTTTTT
- TRBJ1-2 TRBV3-1/TRBV3-2 - CASSQGTARFYGYTF TGTGCCAGCAGCCAAGGAACAGCACGCTTCTATGGCTACACCTTC
- TRBJ2-5 TRBV4-1 - CASSGGRGETQYF TGCGCCAGCTCAGGGGGGCGGGGAGAGACCCAGTACTTC
- TRBJ1-2 TRBV4-3 - CASSQDARGGNGYTF TGCGCCAGCAGCCAAGACGCGAGGGGGGGAAATGGCTACACCTTC
- TRBJ1-2 TRBV7-2 TRBD1 CASSPGDRVNYGYTF TGTGCCAGCAGCCCGGGGGACAGGGTGAACTATGGCTACACCTTC
once TRBJ2-1 TRBV6-6 TRBD2 CASSPGIAGGQGSEQFF TGTGCCAGCAGTCCCGGGATAGCGGGGGGGCAAGGAAGTGAGCAGTTCTTC
- TRBJ1-4 TRBV9 - CASSVDTVEKLFF TGTGCCAGCAGCGTGGACACGGTTGAAAAACTGTTTTTT
- TRBJ2-5 TRBV10-1 - CASSVSGGETQYF TGCGCCAGCAGTGTTTCGGGCGGGGAGACCCAGTACTTC
few TRBJ2-7 TRBV20-1 - CSASRGANTYEQYF TGCAGTGCTAGTCGGGGAGCGAATACCTACGAGCAGTACTTC
- TRBJ2-7 TRBV5-1 TRBD2 CASSPDGRGEQYF TGCGCCAGCAGCCCCGACGGGAGGGGGGAGCAGTACTTC
- TRBJ1-2 TRBV18 TRBD1 CASSPGQGAEKGGYTF TGTGCCAGCTCACCGGGACAGGGGGCGGAAAAAGGAGGCTACACCTTC
- TRBJ2-1 TRBV12-3/TRBV12-4 - CASSFSYNEQFF TGTGCCAGCAGTTTCAGTTACAATGAGCAGTTCTTC
once TRBJ1-2 TRBV5-1 - CASNQDRQSNYGYTF TGCGCCAGCAACCAAGACAGGCAATCTAACTATGGCTACACCTTC
- TRBJ1-1 TRBV5-6 TRBD1 CASSWTGGPASEAFF TGTGCCAGCAGCTGGACAGGGGGCCCAGCATCTGAAGCTTTCTTT
once TRBJ2-1 TRBV12-5 TRBD1 CASARGQGAKGEQFF TGTGCTAGTGCCAGGGGGCAGGGGGCTAAGGGTGAGCAGTTCTTC
few TRBJ1-1 TRBV2 - CASGTSGAFAFF TGTGCCAGCGGAACCTCAGGGGCTTTTGCTTTCTTT
- TRBJ2-3 TRBV7-9 - CASSLRGSTDTQYF TGTGCCAGCAGTCTCCGGGGAAGCACAGATACGCAGTATTTT
- TRBJ2-5 TRBV11-3 - CASSLGRTTGIGQETQYF TGTGCCAGCAGCTTAGGGAGAACCACAGGGATCGGGCAAGAGACCCAGTACTTC
- TRBJ1-5 TRBV19 - CASSIFGGNSNQPQHF TGTGCCAGTAGTATTTTTGGGGGGAATAGCAATCAGCCCCAGCATTTT
- TRBJ2-1 TRBV2 - CASSANSNEQFF TGTGCCAGCAGTGCCAACTCGAATGAGCAGTTCTTC
- TRBJ2-3 TRBV18 TRBD2 CASSSWTSGSTDTQYF TGTGCCAGCTCTTCCTGGACTAGCGGCAGCACAGATACGCAGTATTTT
- TRBJ2-4 TRBV19 - CASSPSSGVQYF TGTGCCAGTAGTCCCTCGAGTGGAGTTCAGTACTTC
- TRBJ2-3 TRBV5-6 TRBD2 CASSLTGGPSQYF TGTGCCAGCAGCTTGACGGGGGGGCCGTCGCAGTATTTT
- TRBJ1-6 TRBV7-2 - CASSLIIGSPLHF TGTGCCAGCAGCTTGATCATTGGCTCACCCCTCCACTTT
- TRBJ1-3 TRBV13 - CASSLMRASGNTIYF TGTGCCAGCAGCTTAATGAGGGCCTCTGGAAACACCATATATTTT
- TRBJ2-2 TRBV7-2 TRBD1 CASSLDRDYTGELFF TGTGCCAGCAGCTTGGACAGGGACTACACCGGGGAGCTGTTTTTT
- TRBJ1-3 TRBV5-1 - CASSSTLQGNTIYF TGCGCCAGCAGCTCAACGCTACAGGGAAACACCATATATTTT
- TRBJ1-5 TRBV4-1 TRBD1 CASSQVRGQGENQPQHF TGCGCCAGCAGCCAAGTACGGGGACAGGGTGAAAATCAGCCCCAGCATTTT
once TRBJ1-1 TRBV10-2 TRBD1 CASNLDRPNTEAFF TGCGCCAGCAATCTGGACAGGCCTAACACTGAAGCTTTCTTT
- TRBJ1-1 TRBV5-1 - CASSLDRNTEAFF TGCGCCAGCAGCTTGGACAGGAACACTGAAGCTTTCTTT
- TRBJ2-7 TRBV10-3 TRBD1 CAISGTGDRAYEQYF TGTGCCATCAGTGGTACAGGGGATCGGGCCTACGAGCAGTACTTC
- TRBJ1-5 TRBV27 - CASSRNSNQPQHF TGTGCCAGCAGTCGTAATAGCAATCAGCCCCAGCATTTT
- TRBJ2-7 TRBV5-4 TRBD2 CASSLGGLALEQYF TGTGCCAGCAGCTTGGGAGGACTAGCGCTCGAGCAGTACTTC
- TRBJ2-7 TRBV5-1 - CASSEPQGREQYF TGCGCCAGCAGCGAACCACAGGGTCGAGAGCAGTACTTC
- TRBJ2-1 TRBV9 TRBD2 CASSVDRSSGGGEQFF TGTGCCAGCAGCGTAGATCGGTCTAGCGGGGGAGGTGAGCAGTTCTTC
- TRBJ1-2 TRBV7-9 TRBD1 CASSPDQGRGDDGYTF TGTGCCAGCAGCCCAGATCAGGGCAGGGGGGACGATGGCTACACCTTC
- TRBJ2-5 TRBV7-6 - CASSLESRTAVTPYGTQYF TGTGCCAGCAGCTTAGAGAGTCGGACTGCCGTCACACCGTACGGGACCCAGTACTTC
- TRBJ2-2 TRBV3-1/TRBV3-2 TRBD2 CASSFREGRTGELFF TGTGCCAGCAGCTTCCGGGAGGGCCGAACCGGGGAGCTGTTTTTT
- TRBJ2-2 TRBV27 - CASSPTTGYTGELFF TGTGCCAGCAGTCCCACAACAGGGTACACCGGGGAGCTGTTTTTT
- TRBJ2-1 TRBV2 - CVSTEISYNEQFF TGTGTCTCTACTGAAATCTCCTACAATGAGCAGTTCTTC
- TRBJ1-2 TRBV28 - CASTPQGLHGYTF TGTGCCAGCACCCCCCAGGGGCTCCATGGCTACACCTTC
- TRBJ2-3 TRBV27 TRBD1 CASSLSRTGFTDTQYF TGTGCCAGCAGTTTATCTCGGACAGGATTCACAGATACGCAGTATTTT
- TRBJ1-4 TRBV18 - CASSPPGRGTEKLFF TGTGCCAGCTCACCACCGGGCAGGGGAACTGAAAAACTGTTTTTT